Included here is one T cell receptor beta chain sequence, with context. Its specificity is not known. This record comes from a study of T cell responses to AZD1222 COVID-19 vaccine. Findings and limits, study-wide: Spike-specific TCR breadth and depth went up after people got two AZD1222 doses. The study identified only five to seven AZD1222 recipients as seropositive at baseline. Repertoires were obtained solely post-peak T cell response. Dominant CD4 TCR responses targeted spike regions 160-218 and 743-854.

Libraries were prepared by immunoSEQ multiplex PCR; TCRdb keeps only in-frame clonotypes and omits some of them. The sample records approximately 190,000 clones, 85% to 95% being singletons. Germline values: CDR1 ENHRY, CDR2 SYGVKD. CDR3 length equals 14 residues. Trimming stripped 0 bases from V and 3 bases from J, with 9 bases between. This material consisted of peripheral blood, taken on day 0 of AZD1222 vaccination. The clonotype comes from an adult in good health. The V and J genes are TRBV10-3 and TRBJ2-7; D is uncertain. CDR3 loop: CAISESREHYEQYF. CDR3 DNA sequence: TGTGCCATCAGTGAGTCAAGGGAACACTACGAGCAGTACTTC.